This T cell receptor (beta chain) was recorded in a study of T cell responses to AZD1222 COVID-19 vaccine. Study in general: Some second doses came at about 4 weeks and others at about 12 weeks; these were pooled. Study results and limitations: Possibly, clonal diversity was underestimated; donors were largely white British and included more females. Vaccine-associated CD4 TCRs ranged over spike, dominating at 160-218 and 743-854. Variant regions that are unmutated are reportedly the target of nearly half of spike-specific TCRs.

The method was immunoSEQ multiplex PCR; TCRdb's version includes in-frame clones alone and lacks a portion of them. Of some 100,000 clones listed, 80% to 95% are singletons. With regard to this clone: What it binds is not known.

Material: peripheral blood, obtained on day 0 of AZD1222 vaccination. This receptor was identified in an adult in good health.

The CDR3 sequence is CASRTGSQPQHF. The CDR3 DNA reads as TGTGCCAGCCGGACAGGGAGCCAGCCCCAGCATTTT. V gene TRBV27 combines with J gene TRBJ1-5; 8 bases are a match to TRBD1. Germline V gene data show CDR1 as MNHEY and CDR2 as SMNVEV (reference sequence). Losses at the gene ends were 8 bases for V and 7 bases for J; bases not matched to a gene: 4. The CDR3 has 12 amino acids.